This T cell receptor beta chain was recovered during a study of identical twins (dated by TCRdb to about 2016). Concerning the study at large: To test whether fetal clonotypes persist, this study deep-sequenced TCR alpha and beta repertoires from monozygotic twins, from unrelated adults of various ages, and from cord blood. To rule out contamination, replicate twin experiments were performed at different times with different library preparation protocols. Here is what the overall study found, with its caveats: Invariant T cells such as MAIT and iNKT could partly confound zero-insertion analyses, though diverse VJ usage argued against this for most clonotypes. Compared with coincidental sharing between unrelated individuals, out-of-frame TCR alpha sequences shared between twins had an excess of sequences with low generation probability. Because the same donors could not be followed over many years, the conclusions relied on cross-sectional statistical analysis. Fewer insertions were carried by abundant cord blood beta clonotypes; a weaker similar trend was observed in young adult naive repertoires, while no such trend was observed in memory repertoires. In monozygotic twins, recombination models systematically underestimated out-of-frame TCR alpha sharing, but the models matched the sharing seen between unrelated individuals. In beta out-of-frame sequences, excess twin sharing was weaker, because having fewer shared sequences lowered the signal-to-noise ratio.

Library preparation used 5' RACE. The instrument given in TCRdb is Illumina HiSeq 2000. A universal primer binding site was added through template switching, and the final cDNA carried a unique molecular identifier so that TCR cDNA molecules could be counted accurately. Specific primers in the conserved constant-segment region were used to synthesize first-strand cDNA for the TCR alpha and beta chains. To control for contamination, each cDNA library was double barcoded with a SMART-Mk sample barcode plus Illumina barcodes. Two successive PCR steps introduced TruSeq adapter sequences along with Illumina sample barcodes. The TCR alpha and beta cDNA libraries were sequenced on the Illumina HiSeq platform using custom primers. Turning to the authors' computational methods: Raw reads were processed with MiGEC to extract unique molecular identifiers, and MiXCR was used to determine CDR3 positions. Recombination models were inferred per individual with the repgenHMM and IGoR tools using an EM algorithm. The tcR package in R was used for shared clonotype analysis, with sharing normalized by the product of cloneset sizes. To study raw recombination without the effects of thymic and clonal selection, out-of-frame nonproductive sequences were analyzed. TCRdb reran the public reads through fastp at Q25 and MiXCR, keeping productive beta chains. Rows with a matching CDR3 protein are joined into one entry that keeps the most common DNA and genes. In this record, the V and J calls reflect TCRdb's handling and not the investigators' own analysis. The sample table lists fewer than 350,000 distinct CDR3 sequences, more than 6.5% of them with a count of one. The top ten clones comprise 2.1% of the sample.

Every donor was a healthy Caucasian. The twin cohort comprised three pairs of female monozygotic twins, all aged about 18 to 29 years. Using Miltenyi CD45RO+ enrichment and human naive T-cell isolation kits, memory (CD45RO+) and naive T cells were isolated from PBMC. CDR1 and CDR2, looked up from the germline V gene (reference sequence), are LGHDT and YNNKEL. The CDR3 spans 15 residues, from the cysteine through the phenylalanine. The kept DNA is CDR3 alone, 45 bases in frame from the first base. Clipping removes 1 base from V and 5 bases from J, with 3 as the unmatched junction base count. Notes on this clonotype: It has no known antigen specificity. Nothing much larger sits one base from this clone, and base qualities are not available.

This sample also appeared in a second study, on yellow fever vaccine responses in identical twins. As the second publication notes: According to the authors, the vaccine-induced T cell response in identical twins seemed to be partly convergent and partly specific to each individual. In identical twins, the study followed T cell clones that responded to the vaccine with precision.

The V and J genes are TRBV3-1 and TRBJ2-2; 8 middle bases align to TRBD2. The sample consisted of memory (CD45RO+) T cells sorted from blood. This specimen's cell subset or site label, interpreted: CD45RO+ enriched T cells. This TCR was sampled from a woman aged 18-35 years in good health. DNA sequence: TGTGCCAGCAGCCAAGGCGGGAGGAGGACCGGGGAGCTGTTTTTT. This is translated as CASSQGGRRTGELFF.